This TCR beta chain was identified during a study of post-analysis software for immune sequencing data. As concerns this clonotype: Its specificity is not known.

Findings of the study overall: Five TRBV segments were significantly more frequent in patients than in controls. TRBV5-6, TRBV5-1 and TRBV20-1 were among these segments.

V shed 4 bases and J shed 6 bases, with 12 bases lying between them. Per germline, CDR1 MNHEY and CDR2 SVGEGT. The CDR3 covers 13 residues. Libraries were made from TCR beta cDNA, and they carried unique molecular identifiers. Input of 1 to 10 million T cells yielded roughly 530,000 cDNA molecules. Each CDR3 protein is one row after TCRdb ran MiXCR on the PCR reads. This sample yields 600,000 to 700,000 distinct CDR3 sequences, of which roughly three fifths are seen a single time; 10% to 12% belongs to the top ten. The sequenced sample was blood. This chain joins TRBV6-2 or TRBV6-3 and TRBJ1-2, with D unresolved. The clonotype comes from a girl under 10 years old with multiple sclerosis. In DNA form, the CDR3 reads TGTGCCAGCAGTTGGCAGGCCCCTCATGGCTACACCTTC. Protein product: CASSWQAPHGYTF.